This is a list of T cell receptor beta chains from one sample in a study of blood T cell repertoires in COVID-19. Assay used: immunoSEQ multiplex PCR; TCRdb lists only in-frame clones, some missing. The data hold tens of thousands of clones, with 75% to 85% observed a single time. Source material: peripheral blood. Receptor source: a human donor in a cohort sampled during active COVID-19. CDR3s include the opening cysteine and the closing phenylalanine or tryptophan. The order of the fields is CDR3 protein, V gene.

CDR3 protein: CASSMGHAYGYTF
V gene: TRBV18

CDR3 protein: CASSPPGRGNTEAFF
V gene: TRBV18

CDR3 protein: CASSRTGDSYNEQFF
V gene: TRBV5-1

CDR3 protein: CASRFSRESEQYF
V gene: TRBV2

CDR3 protein: CASSPTNREGTQYF
V gene: TRBV7-2

CDR3 protein: CASSEDRDTIYF
V gene: TRBV6-1

CDR3 protein: CASSPQGNF
V gene: TRBV9

CDR3 protein: CASSLEGRSGNTIYF
V gene: TRBV7-6

CDR3 protein: CASRRTGAYEQYF
V gene: TRBV2

CDR3 protein: CASSGLLMNTEAFF
V gene: TRBV10-2

CDR3 protein: CASSQKQGNQPQHF
V gene: TRBV7-6

CDR3 protein: CASSHHRQDRGKAFF
V gene: TRBV19

CDR3 protein: CASSSHRSSTDTQYF
V gene: TRBV28

CDR3 protein: CASSIGNSGANVLTF
V gene: TRBV19

CDR3 protein: CASSQDGLAGANPRGEQYF
V gene: TRBV3-1/TRBV3-2

CDR3 protein: CATSRNPGLSNQPQHF
V gene: TRBV15

CDR3 protein: CASSLGVRTGTYEQYF
V gene: TRBV28

CDR3 protein: CASSLTGLSNQPQHF
V gene: TRBV7-9

CDR3 protein: CASSLKTGGTEAFF
V gene: TRBV5-4

CDR3 protein: CASRGRGGELFF
V gene: TRBV7-9

CDR3 protein: CASSPSATNEKLFF
V gene: TRBV28

CDR3 protein: CAISEGEGGYEQYF
V gene: TRBV10-3

CDR3 protein: CASRRAGRGELFF
V gene: TRBV27

CDR3 protein: CAWSPGTGWHEQFF
V gene: TRBV30

CDR3 protein: CASSTNSDYGYTF
V gene: TRBV19

CDR3 protein: CASSEVGQGNNSPLHF
V gene: TRBV6-1

CDR3 protein: CASSPPRRRGDPNEQFF
V gene: TRBV3-1/TRBV3-2

CDR3 protein: CASSPMGASYGYTF
V gene: TRBV5-1

CDR3 protein: CASSLRFLAGPTYEQYF
V gene: TRBV5-1

CDR3 protein: CAWSPSGGFRYNEQFF
V gene: TRBV30

CDR3 protein: CASSSSTGSTGYTF
V gene: TRBV5-5

CDR3 protein: CASSQLGGPPSGANVLTF
V gene: TRBV3-1/TRBV3-2

CDR3 protein: CSASRRLAGGGEQFF
V gene: TRBV20-1

CDR3 protein: CASSVTTGTDEKLFF
V gene: TRBV27

CDR3 protein: CASSESSGVYNEQFF
V gene: TRBV10-2

CDR3 protein: CASRYSNQPQHF
V gene: TRBV28

CDR3 protein: CASIGDTEAFF
V gene: TRBV2

CDR3 protein: CASSYTGLGEETQYF
V gene: TRBV6-2/TRBV6-3

CDR3 protein: CASSGEPGQGPSWGNTIYF
V gene: TRBV9

CDR3 protein: CASSYGTSGGHRYTDTQYF
V gene: TRBV5-4